This passage covers 20 T cell receptor beta chains from one sample sequenced in a study of T cell responses to AZD1222 COVID-19 vaccine. Clones were sequenced by immunoSEQ multiplex PCR, and TCRdb holds only the in-frame ones, with some missing. The sample consists of more than 150,000 clones, roughly 92% of them appearing once. The specimen was peripheral blood, collected 28 days after the second AZD1222 dose. These receptors came from an adult who received the AZD1222 COVID-19 vaccine.

A note on this clone: One junction end does not reproduce the germline sequence, and a read error may be involved. The chain employs TRBV5-8 and TRBJ2-1; 8 bases align to TRBD2. The CDR3 runs to 15 residues. Per the germline V gene, CDR1 is SGHTS and CDR2 is YDEGEE. CDR3 sequence reads: CASTLAGGSYNEQFF. The CDR3, as DNA: TGTGCCAGCACCTTGGCGGGGGGTTCCTACAATGAGCAGTTCTTC.

The gene calls are TRBV9 and TRBJ2-6, with unresolved D. Germline values: CDR1 SGDLS, CDR2 YYNGEE. The CDR3 is made up of 15 amino acids. Trimming cost V 0 bases and J 0 bases, with 4 bases left between them. The CDR3 DNA sequence: TGTGCCAGCAGCGTAGTCCGCTCTGGGGCCAACGTCCTGACTTTC. Its translation is CASSVVRSGANVLTF. Based on the CDR3 plus reference TRBV9 and TRBJ2-6, the full variable domain is DSGVTQTPKHLITATGQRVTLRCSPRSGDLSVYWYQQSLDQGLQFLIQYYNGEERAKGNILERFSAQQFPDLHSELNLSSLELGDSALYFCASSVVRSGANVLTFGAGSRLTVL.

The chain carries TRBV19 and TRBJ1-6; 9 nucleotides agree with TRBD1. V trimming: 6 bases; J trimming: 4 bases; junction bases outside the gene matches: 10. The CDR3 consists of 17 residues. The germline V gene encodes CDR1 LNHDA and CDR2 SQIVND (reference sequence). The CDR3 nucleotides are TGTGCCAGTAGGACTACCGGGACAGGGTCATATAATTCACCCCTCCACTTT. It is translated as CASRTTGTGSYNSPLHF.

This chain joins TRBV18 and TRBJ2-7; tentative D call: TRBD1 (5 bases). The CDR3 is 19 residues long. The V end was cut by 3 bases, the J end by 2 bases, with 26 bases between. Germline CDR1 reads KGHSH; CDR2 reads LQKENI. In DNA, the CDR3 is TGTGCCAGCTCACCCGTAGGACATAATCAGGTCCTCTTCACCTACGAGCAGTACTTC. This sequence encodes CASSPVGHNQVLFTYEQYF.

V gene TRBV11-2 combines with J gene TRBJ2-7, with D possibly matching TRBD1 (6 bases). The V gene lost 7 bases and the J gene lost 5 bases, with 21 bases spanning the gap. Germline V gene data show CDR1 as SGHAT and CDR2 as FQNNGV. The CDR3 contains 15 residues. CDR3 DNA: TGTGCCAGCATAGAAGGGGGACAATTACCCCACGAGCAGTACTTC. It encodes CASIEGGQLPHEQYF.

This chain links TRBV6-5 with TRBJ2-3; D is ambiguous. CDR1 and CDR2 (germline): MNHEY, SVGAGI. Trimming pared 5 bases from V and 2 bases from J, leaving 11 bases between. The CDR3 sequence is 14 residues long. The CDR3: CASSQRRDTDTQYF. CDR3 nucleotides: TGTGCCAGCAGTCAGCGTAGGGACACAGATACGCAGTATTTT.

This chain uses TRBV19 with TRBJ1-2, with 7 bases matching TRBD1. There are 15 residues in the CDR3. Germline V gene data show CDR1 as LNHDA and CDR2 as SQIVND (reference sequence). With V trimmed by 6 bases and J by 5 bases, 12 bases remained unmatched. The DNA for the CDR3 is TGTGCCAGTAGCGCCTCTAGCGGGACAGCTTATGGCTACACCTTC. Translated, it gives CASSASSGTAYGYTF.

For the CDR3, the DNA is TGTGCCAGCAGCCTTACTAGCGGGAGGGCCCATGAGCAGTTCTTC. It codes for CASSLTSGRAHEQFF. This chain connects TRBV2 to TRBJ2-1, with 13 nucleotides matching TRBD2. Germline V CDR1 and CDR2: SNHLY, FYNNEI. The CDR3 length is 15 residues. Trimming at V came to 6 bases and at J to 8 bases, leaving 7 bases not matched to a gene.

V is TRBV6-6 and J is TRBJ2-1; D remains unclear. CDR3 size: 10 residues. Trimming pared 1 base from V and 8 bases from J, leaving 0 bases between. Germline CDR1 reads MNHNY; CDR2 reads SVGAGI (reference sequence). The CDR3 spells CASSYYEQFF. The CDR3 DNA is TGTGCCAGCAGTTACTATGAGCAGTTCTTC.

This clone came up once. V usage is TRBV7-9 and J usage is TRBJ1-5; D gene unclear. This CDR3 is built from 14 residues. Germline CDR1 and CDR2: SEHNR and FQNEAQ (reference sequence). V shed 4 bases and J shed 5 bases, with 12 bases lying between them. The DNA of the CDR3 is TGTGCCAGCAGCTCCGATCTGGGCGATCAGCCCCAGCATTTT. Translated: CASSSDLGDQPQHF.

CDR3 protein: CAWSVGGSQPQHF. The CDR3 bases are TGTGCCTGGAGTGTGGGGGGGAGTCAGCCCCAGCATTTT. This chain uses TRBV30 with TRBJ1-5, with D possibly being TRBD1 (5 bases). Per germline, CDR1 GTSNPN and CDR2 SVGIG (reference sequence). The germline V and J ends were trimmed by 0 bases and 6 bases, with 9 bases remaining between them. There are 13 residues in the CDR3.

The rearrangement joins TRBV19 to TRBJ1-3; the D is unclear. The CDR3 runs to 15 residues. Germline V gene lookup returns CDR1 LNHDA and CDR2 SQIVND (reference sequence). V was trimmed by 10 bases and J by 0 bases, leaving 16 bases between them. CDR3 sequence reads: CATTAQISSGNTIYF. The CDR3 DNA follows: TGTGCCACCACGGCCCAGATCAGCTCTGGAAACACCATATATTTT.

CDR3 amino acids: CASSLRGQEETQYF. CDR3 DNA: TGTGCCAGCAGCCTCCGGGGACAAGAAGAGACCCAGTACTTC. The chain links TRBV4-2 to TRBJ2-5; possible D gene TRBD1, 6 bases. The CDR3 extends over 14 amino acids. The V end lost 4 bases, the J end lost 3 bases, and 12 bases lay between the germline ends. Germline V CDR1 and CDR2: LGHNA, YNFKEQ.

The gene calls are TRBV7-9 and TRBJ2-5; 8 bases match TRBD2. Looked up from germline, CDR1 is SEHNR and CDR2 is FQNEAQ (reference sequence). The CDR3 length is 15 residues. V lost 7 bases, J lost 2 bases, and 9 bases stayed unmatched. CDR3 residues: CASTERAGDQETQYF. The CDR3, as DNA: TGTGCCAGCACCGAGCGAGCGGGAGATCAAGAGACCCAGTACTTC. The complete variable domain, with remaining parts taken from reference TRBV7-9 and TRBJ2-5, reads DTGVSQNPRHKITKRGQNVTFRCDPISEHNRLYWYRQTLGQGPEFLTYFQNEAQLEKSRLLSDRFSAERPKGSFSTLEIQRTEQGDSAMYLCASTERAGDQETQYFGPGTRLLVL.

The chain links TRBV9 to TRBJ2-7, with D perhaps TRBD1 (5 bases). Germline lookup yields CDR1 SGDLS and CDR2 YYNGEE. The CDR3 spans 17 residues. V was trimmed by 0 bases and J by 2 bases, leaving 18 bases between them. CDR3 in DNA: TGTGCCAGCAGCGTAGGAGTCTCCCCAAGGGGAACCTACGAGCAGTACTTC. It encodes CASSVGVSPRGTYEQYF.

The chain uses TRBV3-1 (or the pseudogene TRBV3-2) and TRBJ1-6; 9 bases fit TRBD1. V was pared by 4 bases and J by 7 bases, with 8 bases of the junction left unmatched. The CDR3 has 16 residues. Germline V gene sequence: CDR1 LGHDT, CDR2 YNNKEL (reference sequence). The CDR3 reads CASSPLSGTGNSPLHF. CDR3 nucleotide sequence: TGTGCCAGCAGCCCCCTCTCGGGGACAGGGAATTCACCCCTCCACTTT.

The genes are TRBV12-3 or TRBV12-4 and TRBJ1-2, with D possibly being TRBD1 (5 bases). The CDR3 runs to 13 residues. V was trimmed by 6 bases and J by 6 bases, leaving 14 bases between them. CDR3 sequence reads: CASSPSGEDGYTF. The CDR3, as DNA: TGTGCCAGCAGCCCGTCGGGGGAGGATGGCTACACCTTC.

The genes are TRBV4-3 and TRBJ1-2, with 12 bases matching TRBD1. V shed 4 bases and J 0 bases; nucleotides not matched to a gene: 3. Germline CDR1 LGHNA, CDR2 YSLEER. The CDR3 totals 16 residues. CDR3 in amino acids: CASSRGTGGSNYGYTF. CDR3 bases: TGCGCCAGCAGCCGCGGGACAGGGGGCTCTAACTATGGCTACACCTTC.

The chain couples TRBV7-3 to TRBJ2-3, with 9 bases that match TRBD2. Germline CDR1 and CDR2: SGHTA and FQGTGA. This CDR3 contains 18 residues. V was clipped by 5 bases and J by 4 bases; unmatched bases: 16. CDR3 sequence (DNA): TGTGCCAGCAGCCCCACAGGTAGCGGGAGAAGTCCCCCAGATACGCAGTATTTT. Its translation is CASSPTGSGRSPPDTQYF.

This sequence joins TRBV7-2 and TRBJ2-1, with 14 bases aligning to TRBD2. Germline assignment: CDR1 SGHTA and CDR2 FQGNSA. J lost 9 bases, V lost 6 bases, and 4 bases had no gene match. The CDR3 is made up of 14 amino acids. This chain's CDR3 is CASRAGLAGVEQFF. The CDR3 coding sequence is TGTGCCAGCAGGGCGGGACTAGCGGGAGTTGAGCAGTTCTTC.